Included here is one T cell receptor beta chain sequence, with context. What it binds is not known. This sample is part of a study of cytotoxic CD8 clonotypes in ibrutinib-treated CLL. Germline V gives CDR1 SGHNT, CDR2 YYREEE (reference sequence). The ends lost 1 base at V and 5 bases at J; junction bases unmatched: 7. This CDR3 has 15 residues. Findings of the study overall: Whereas clonality rose at ibrutinib response, it declined toward baseline at progression.

Using immunoSEQ multiplex PCR, the repertoire was profiled, and TCRdb retains in-frame clones only, with some absent. The sample includes 19,000 or so clones, approximately 81% of them seen just once. The gene calls are TRBV5-4 and TRBJ2-7; 9 bases agree with TRBD1. Sequenced material: PBMCs, taken before ibrutinib treatment. The receptor's source is a human donor with chronic lymphocytic leukemia. The CDR3 DNA follows: TGTGCCAGCAGCTTGAGGGGACAGGGTGTCAACGAGCAGTACTTC. It codes for CASSLRGQGVNEQYF.